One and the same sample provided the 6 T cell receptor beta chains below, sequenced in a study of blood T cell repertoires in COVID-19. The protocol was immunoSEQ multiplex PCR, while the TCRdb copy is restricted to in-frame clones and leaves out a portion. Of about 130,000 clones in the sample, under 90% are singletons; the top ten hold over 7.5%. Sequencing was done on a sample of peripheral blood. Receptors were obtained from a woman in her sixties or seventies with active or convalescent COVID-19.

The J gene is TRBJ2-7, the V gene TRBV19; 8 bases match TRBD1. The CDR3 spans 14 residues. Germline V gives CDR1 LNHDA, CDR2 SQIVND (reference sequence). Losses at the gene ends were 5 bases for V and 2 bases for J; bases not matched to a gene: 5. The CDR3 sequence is CASSPSGGPYEQYF. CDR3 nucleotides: TGTGCCAGTAGTCCGTCAGGGGGCCCCTACGAGCAGTACTTC.

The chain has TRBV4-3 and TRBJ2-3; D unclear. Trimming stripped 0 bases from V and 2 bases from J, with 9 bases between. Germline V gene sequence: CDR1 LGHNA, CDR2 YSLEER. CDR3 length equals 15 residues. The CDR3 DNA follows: TGCGCCAGCAGCCAAGAGGCCCAGAACACAGATACGCAGTATTTT. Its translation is CASSQEAQNTDTQYF.

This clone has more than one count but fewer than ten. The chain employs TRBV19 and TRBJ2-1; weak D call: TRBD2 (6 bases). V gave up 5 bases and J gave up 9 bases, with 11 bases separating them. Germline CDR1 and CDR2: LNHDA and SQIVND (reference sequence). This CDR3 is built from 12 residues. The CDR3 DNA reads TGTGCCAGTAGTTTCGTGGGGGGTGAGCAGTTCTTC. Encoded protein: CASSFVGGEQFF.

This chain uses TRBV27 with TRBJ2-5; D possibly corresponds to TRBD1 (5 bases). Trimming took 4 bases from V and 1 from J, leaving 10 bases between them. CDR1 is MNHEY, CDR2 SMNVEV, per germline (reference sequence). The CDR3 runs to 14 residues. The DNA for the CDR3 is TGTGCCAGCAGTTCGTACAGGAGCCAAGAGACCCAGTACTTC. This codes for CASSSYRSQETQYF.

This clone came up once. This CDR3 is CASSLGTDWSTDTQYF. The DNA for the CDR3 is TGTGCCAGCAGCCTGGGGACAGACTGGAGCACAGATACGCAGTATTTT. The chain couples TRBV4-2 to TRBJ2-3, with 7 bases that match TRBD1. This CDR3 is 16 amino acids long. Germline V gives CDR1 LGHNA, CDR2 YNFKEQ. V dropped 4 bases and J dropped 0; count of bases not matched to a gene: 7.

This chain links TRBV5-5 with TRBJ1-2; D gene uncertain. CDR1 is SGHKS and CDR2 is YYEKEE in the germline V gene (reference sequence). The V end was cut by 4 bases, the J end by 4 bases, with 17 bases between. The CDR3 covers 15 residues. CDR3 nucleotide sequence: TGTGCCAGCAGCATCAACAGTTCTTTTCGCTATGGCTACACCTTC. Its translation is CASSINSSFRYGYTF. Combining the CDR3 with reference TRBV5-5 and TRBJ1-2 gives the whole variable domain DAGVTQSPTHLIKTRGQQVTLRCSPISGHKSVSWYQQVLGQGPQFIFQYYEKEERGRGNFPDRFSARQFPNYSSELNVNALLLGDSALYLCASSINSSFRYGYTFGSGTRLTVV.